This T cell receptor (beta chain) is drawn from a study of blood T cell repertoires in COVID-19. TCRdb's table, derived via immunoSEQ multiplex PCR, lists solely in-frame clones and lacks some. The sample carries under 150,000 clones, around nine tenths recorded once. Sequencing was carried out using peripheral blood. The source of this sequence is a middle-aged woman with acute or convalescent COVID-19.

The CDR3 DNA reads TGTGCCAGCAGCTCCGGGACAGGAAGGAACACTGAAGCTTTCTTT. The encoded protein is CASSSGTGRNTEAFF. This chain uses TRBV5-5 with TRBJ1-1; 8 nucleotides agree with TRBD1. With 3 bases clipped from V and 1 base from J, the junction kept 5 bases outside the gene matches. This CDR3 is 15 amino acids long. Germline values: CDR1 SGHKS, CDR2 YYEKEE (reference sequence).